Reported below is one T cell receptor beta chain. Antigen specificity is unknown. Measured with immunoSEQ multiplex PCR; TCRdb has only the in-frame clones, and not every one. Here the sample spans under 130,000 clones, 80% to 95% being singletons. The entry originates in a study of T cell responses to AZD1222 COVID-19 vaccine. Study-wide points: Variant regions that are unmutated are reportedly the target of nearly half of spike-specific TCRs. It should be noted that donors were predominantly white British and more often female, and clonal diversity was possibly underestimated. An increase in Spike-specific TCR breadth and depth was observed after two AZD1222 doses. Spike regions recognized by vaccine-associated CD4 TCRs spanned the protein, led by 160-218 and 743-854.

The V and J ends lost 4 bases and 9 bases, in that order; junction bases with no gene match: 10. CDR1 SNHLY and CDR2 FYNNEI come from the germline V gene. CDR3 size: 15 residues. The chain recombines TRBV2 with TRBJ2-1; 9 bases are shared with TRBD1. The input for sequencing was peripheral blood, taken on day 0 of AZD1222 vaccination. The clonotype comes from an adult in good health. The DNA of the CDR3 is TGTGCCAGCAGTGGGGACAGGGTTCCGTTAACTGAGCAGTTCTTC. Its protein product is CASSGDRVPLTEQFF.